The rows below give T cell receptor beta chains drawn from one sample of a study of tumor-infiltrating lymphocytes in primary liver carcinoma. MiXCR, applied by TCRdb to the multiplex PCR reads, yields one record per CDR3 protein. The sample lists 250,000 to 350,000 distinct CDR3 sequences, roughly 60% seen once, with about a sixth in the top ten. Sequencing was done on a sample of peripheral blood. The receptor set was obtained from a woman aged 25 to 39 with primary liver carcinoma and hepatitis B virus infection. The CDR3 runs from the conserved cysteine through the conserved F or W. The D gene is left open where the match is weak. The listing skips clone size in some rows; elsewhere it reads once, few, many or a size class.

>TRBV12-3/TRBV12-4|TRBJ2-3|-|-
CASTSGANTDTQYF
TGTGCCAGCACTTCAGGGGCAAACACAGATACGCAGTATTTT
>TRBV30|TRBJ1-1|few|-
CAWTLWGSGEAFF
TGTGCCTGGACTTTATGGGGCTCGGGTGAAGCTTTCTTT
>TRBV6-6|TRBJ1-4|once|TRBD1
CASSSAGQGDEELFF
TGTGCCAGCAGTTCAGCGGGACAGGGTGATGAAGAACTGTTTTTT
>TRBV7-8|TRBJ1-3|few|-
CASSPLTAGNTIYF
TGTGCCAGCAGCCCCTTAACAGCGGGAAACACCATATATTTT
>TRBV6-2/TRBV6-3|TRBJ1-2|-|-
CASSYSSWDLYGYTF
TGTGCCAGCAGTTACTCGAGTTGGGACCTCTATGGCTACACCTTC
>TRBV28|TRBJ1-4|-|-
CASSSGIGTEKLFF
TGTGCCAGCAGTTCCGGGATAGGGACTGAAAAACTGTTTTTT
>TRBV6-1|TRBJ1-2|-|-
CASSVGWERGYTF
TGTGCCAGCAGTGTCGGCTGGGAGCGTGGCTACACCTTC
>TRBV11-2|TRBJ2-7|many|-
CASSFTGNEQYF
TGTGCCAGCAGCTTCACGGGAAACGAGCAGTACTTC
>TRBV6-1|TRBJ2-3|-|-
CASSKPGAEAQYF
TGTGCCAGCAGTAAACCCGGGGCAGAAGCGCAGTATTTT
>TRBV28|TRBJ2-2|-|-
CASSPHVGLGELFF
TGTGCCAGCAGTCCCCATGTGGGACTCGGGGAGCTGTTTTTT
>TRBV28|TRBJ2-4|-|-
CASNSQGKNIQYF
TGTGCCAGCAACAGCCAGGGGAAAAACATTCAGTACTTC
>TRBV29-1|TRBJ2-5|many|-
CSALRETQYF
TGCAGCGCATTGAGAGAGACCCAGTACTTC
>TRBV4-3|TRBJ2-1|-|-
CASSQEEVDYYNGQFF
TGCGCCAGCAGCCAAGAGGAGGTAGACTACTACAATGGGCAGTTCTTC
>TRBV12-3/TRBV12-4|TRBJ2-1|many|TRBD2
CASSSGTRGDEQFF
TGTGCCAGCAGTTCCGGGACTAGGGGGGATGAGCAGTTCTTC
>TRBV5-6|TRBJ2-4|few|-
CASSLAAAKNIQYF
TGTGCCAGCAGCTTGGCGGCTGCCAAAAACATTCAGTACTTC
>TRBV11-1|TRBJ1-2|many|-
CASSFGQNYGYTF
TGTGCCAGCAGCTTCGGACAGAACTATGGCTACACCTTC
>TRBV16|TRBJ1-1|-|-
CASSQFRGGEGTEAFF
TGTGCCAGCAGCCAATTCCGTGGGGGGGAAGGGACTGAAGCTTTCTTT
>TRBV28|TRBJ1-1|-|-
CASSLTAPWDEAFF
TGTGCCAGCAGCCTAACGGCTCCCTGGGATGAAGCTTTCTTT
>TRBV5-6|TRBJ2-7|-|TRBD1
CASSLGTVYEQYF
TGTGCCAGCAGCCTCGGGACAGTCTACGAGCAGTACTTC
>TRBV5-6|TRBJ1-2|few|TRBD1
CASTGTANSYGYTF
TGTGCCAGCACGGGGACAGCGAATTCCTATGGCTACACCTTC
>TRBV4-1|TRBJ2-7|few|TRBD1
CASSQSKTGPSYEQYF
TGCGCCAGCAGCCAATCTAAGACAGGGCCCTCCTACGAGCAATACTTC
>TRBV14|TRBJ2-7|-|-
CASSLQDTPGRYF
TGTGCCAGCAGCCTACAGGACACACCCGGAAGGTACTTC
>TRBV13|TRBJ2-1|-|-
CASSRGQGSGQFF
TGTGCCAGCAGCCGGGGTCAGGGATCGGGGCAGTTCTTC
>TRBV28|TRBJ2-7|-|TRBD1
CASRSPGTGVYEQYF
TGTGCCAGCAGGTCGCCGGGGACAGGGGTCTACGAGCAGTACTTC
>TRBV6-2/TRBV6-3|TRBJ2-7|-|-
CASSYPSYKQYF
TGCGCCAGCAGTTATCCCTCCTACAAGCAGTACTTC